The entry that follows covers one T cell receptor (beta chain) sequence. TCR beta sequencing covered blood CD8+ and CD4+ T cells. The multiple sclerosis controls consisted of treatment-naive patients with relapsing-remitting disease, either stable or active. Negative isolation was used for CD8+ and CD4+ T cells and FACS enrichment for TEMRA cells. With random hexamers, roughly 0.45 to 1 ug RNA was reverse transcribed. Across 54 Vbeta and 13 Jbeta, TCR beta CDR3 was amplified with immunoSEQ multiplex PCR. TCRdb reanalysed the immunoSEQ multiplex PCR reads using MiXCR and keeps one entry per CDR3 protein. This sample yields roughly 170,000 distinct CDR3 sequences, of which 80% to 95% are seen a single time; about 0.088% belongs to the top ten. This specimen belongs to a study of CD8 T cells in Susac syndrome. Germline CDR1 reads KGHSH; CDR2 reads LQKENI. V was pared by 3 bases and J by 0 bases, with 9 bases between. This CDR3 has 14 residues.

The TCR was taken from a human donor with multiple sclerosis. This rearrangement joins TRBV18 to TRBJ2-7; TRBD1 might be the D (5 bases). Sample: CD4+ T cells from PBMCs. In DNA form, the CDR3 reads TGTGCCAGCTCACCGGCAGGGTCCTCCTACGAGCAGTACTTC. This gives the protein CASSPAGSSYEQYF.